This TCR beta chain was identified in a study of blood T cell repertoires in COVID-19. Study in general: The study drew acute and convalescent COVID-19 samples from the United States, Italy and Spain. From T cells, B-cell-depleted T cells, or PBMCs came the material, which was cDNA or gDNA.

The V gene lost 3 bases and the J gene lost 8 bases, with 19 bases spanning the gap. Germline-derived CDR1 and CDR2 are SEHNR and FQNEAQ (reference sequence). This CDR3 comprises 16 residues. Per the original data handling: Estimated nucleated cell counts came from reference gene primer amplification. The method was immunoSEQ multiplex PCR; TCRdb's version includes in-frame clones alone and lacks a portion of them. V and J calls and clone size are copied from that table; D and trimming were computed from the DNA. The table has over 55,000 clones, roughly 82% seen once. The chain has TRBV7-9 and TRBJ1-4; D gene ambiguous. This sequence was found in a human donor in a cohort sampled during active COVID-19. Material: peripheral blood. Written as DNA, the CDR3 is TGTGCCAGCAGCTTTCGTTCAGGAGGGCTAGGGGAAAAACTGTTTTTT. The encoded protein is CASSFRSGGLGEKLFF.